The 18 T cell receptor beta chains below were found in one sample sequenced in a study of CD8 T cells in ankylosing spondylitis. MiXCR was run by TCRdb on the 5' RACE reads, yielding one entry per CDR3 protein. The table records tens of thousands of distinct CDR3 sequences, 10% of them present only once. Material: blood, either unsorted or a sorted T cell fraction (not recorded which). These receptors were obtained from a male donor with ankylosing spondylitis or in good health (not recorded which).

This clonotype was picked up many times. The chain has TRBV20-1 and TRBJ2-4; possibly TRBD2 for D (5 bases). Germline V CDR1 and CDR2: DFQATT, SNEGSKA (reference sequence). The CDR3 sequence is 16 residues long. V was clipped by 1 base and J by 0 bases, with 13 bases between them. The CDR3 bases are TGCAGTGCTAGAGCTTGGGGAGTCCTAGCCAAAAACATTCAGTACTTC. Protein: CSARAWGVLAKNIQYF.

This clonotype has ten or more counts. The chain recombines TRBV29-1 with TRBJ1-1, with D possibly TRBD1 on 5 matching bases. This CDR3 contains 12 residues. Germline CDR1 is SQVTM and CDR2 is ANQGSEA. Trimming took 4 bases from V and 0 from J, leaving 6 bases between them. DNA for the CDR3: TGCAGCGTTGCCAGGGTGAACACTGAAGCTTTCTTT. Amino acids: CSVARVNTEAFF.

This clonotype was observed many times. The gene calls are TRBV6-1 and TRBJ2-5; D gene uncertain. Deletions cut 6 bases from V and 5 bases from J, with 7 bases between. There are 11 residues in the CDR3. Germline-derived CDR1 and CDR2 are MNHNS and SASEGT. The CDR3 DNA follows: TGTGCCAGCAGCCACGGTGAGACCCAGTACTTC. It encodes CASSHGETQYF.

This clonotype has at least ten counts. The CDR3 region is CASSTPSGENTGELFF. CDR3 DNA: TGTGCCAGCAGTACTCCTAGCGGAGAGAACACCGGGGAGCTGTTTTTT. The chain couples TRBV2 to TRBJ2-2, with 7 nucleotides matching TRBD2. V was clipped by 5 bases and J by 1 base; unmatched bases: 7. The CDR3 runs 16 residues. Looked up from germline, CDR1 is SNHLY and CDR2 is FYNNEI.

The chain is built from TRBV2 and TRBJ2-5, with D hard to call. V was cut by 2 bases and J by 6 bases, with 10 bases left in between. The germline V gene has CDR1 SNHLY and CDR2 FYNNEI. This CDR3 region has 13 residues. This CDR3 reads CASSESPDQTQYF. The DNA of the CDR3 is TGTGCCAGCAGTGAAAGCCCAGATCAGACCCAGTACTTC.

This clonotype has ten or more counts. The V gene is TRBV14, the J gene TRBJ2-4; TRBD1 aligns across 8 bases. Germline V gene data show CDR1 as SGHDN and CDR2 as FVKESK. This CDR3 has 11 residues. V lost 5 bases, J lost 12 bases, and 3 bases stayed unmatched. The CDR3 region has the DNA TGTGCCAGCAGCGGGACAGGACCTCAGTACTTC. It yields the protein CASSGTGPQYF.

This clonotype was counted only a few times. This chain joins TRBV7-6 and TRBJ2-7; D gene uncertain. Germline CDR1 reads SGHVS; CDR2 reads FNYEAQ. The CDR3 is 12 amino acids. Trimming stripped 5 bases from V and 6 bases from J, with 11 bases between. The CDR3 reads CASSQGGGEQYF. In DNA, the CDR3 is TGTGCCAGCAGCCAAGGTGGTGGCGAGCAGTACTTC.

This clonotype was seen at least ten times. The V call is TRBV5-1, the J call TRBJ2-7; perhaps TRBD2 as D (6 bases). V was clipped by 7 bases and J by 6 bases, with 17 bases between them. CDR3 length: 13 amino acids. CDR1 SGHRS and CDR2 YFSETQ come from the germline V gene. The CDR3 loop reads CASGRGTTGEQYF. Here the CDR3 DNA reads TGCGCCAGCGGCCGCGGGACCACGGGCGAGCAGTACTTC.

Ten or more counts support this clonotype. CDR3 in amino acids: CSARDLAGGGTGEQYF. Written as DNA, the CDR3 is TGCAGTGCTAGAGATCTCGCGGGAGGGGGGACCGGCGAGCAGTACTTC. The rearrangement uses TRBV20-1 and TRBJ2-7, with 9 nucleotides matching TRBD2. The CDR3 sequence is 16 residues long. The J segment lost 6 bases and the V segment lost 0 bases, leaving 12 bases of the junction unmatched. CDR1 and CDR2 (germline): DFQATT, SNEGSKA (reference sequence).

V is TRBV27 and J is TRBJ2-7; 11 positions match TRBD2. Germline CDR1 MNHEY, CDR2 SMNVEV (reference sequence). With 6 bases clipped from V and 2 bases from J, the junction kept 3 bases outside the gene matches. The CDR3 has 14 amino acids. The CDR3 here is CASRGLAEPYEQYF. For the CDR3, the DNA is TGTGCCAGCAGGGGACTAGCGGAACCCTACGAGCAGTACTTC.

The CDR3 coding sequence is TGTGCCAGCAGCAGATCTTCTCGAGAGACCCAGTACTTC. Protein: CASSRSSRETQYF. The chain joins TRBV7-2 to TRBJ2-5, with D uncertain. This CDR3 region has 13 residues. Germline V gives CDR1 SGHTA, CDR2 FQGNSA. Trimming removed 5 bases from V and 4 bases from J, with 11 bases in between.

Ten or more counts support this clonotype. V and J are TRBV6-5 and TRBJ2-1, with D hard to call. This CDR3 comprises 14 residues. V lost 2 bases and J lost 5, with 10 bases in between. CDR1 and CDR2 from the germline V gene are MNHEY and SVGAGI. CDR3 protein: CASSYVHANNEQFF. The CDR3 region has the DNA TGTGCCAGCAGTTACGTGCACGCAAACAATGAGCAGTTCTTC.

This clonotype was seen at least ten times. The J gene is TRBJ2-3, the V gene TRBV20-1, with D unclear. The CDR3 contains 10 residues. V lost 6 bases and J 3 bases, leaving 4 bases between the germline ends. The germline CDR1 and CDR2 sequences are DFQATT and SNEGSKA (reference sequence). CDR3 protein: CSASTDTQYF. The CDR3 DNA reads TGCAGTGCCTCGACAGATACGCAGTATTTT.

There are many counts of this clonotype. CDR3 sequence: CASSKNTGARRYNEQFF. DNA for the CDR3: TGTGCCAGCAGTAAAAACACCGGGGCCCGACGATACAATGAGCAGTTCTTC. The rearrangement links TRBV6-1 to TRBJ2-1; D might be TRBD1 or TRBD2, each matching 5 bases. Per the germline V gene, CDR1 is MNHNS and CDR2 is SASEGT. V lost 5 bases to trimming and J lost 4 bases, with 21 bases between them. The CDR3 is made up of 17 amino acids.

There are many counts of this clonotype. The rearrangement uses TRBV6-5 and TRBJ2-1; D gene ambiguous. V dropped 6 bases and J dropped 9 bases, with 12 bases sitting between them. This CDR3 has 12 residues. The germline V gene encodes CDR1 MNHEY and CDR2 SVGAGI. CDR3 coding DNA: TGTGCCAGCAGCTCAATGTCGGGTGAGCAGTTCTTC. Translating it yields CASSSMSGEQFF.

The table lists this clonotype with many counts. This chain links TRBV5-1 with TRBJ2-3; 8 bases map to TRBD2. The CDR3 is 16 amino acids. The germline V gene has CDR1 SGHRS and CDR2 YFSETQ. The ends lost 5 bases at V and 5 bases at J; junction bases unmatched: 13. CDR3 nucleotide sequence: TGCGCCAGCAGAGTGGGAGCGGGAGTGGGGCTAGATACGCAGTATTTT. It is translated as CASRVGAGVGLDTQYF.

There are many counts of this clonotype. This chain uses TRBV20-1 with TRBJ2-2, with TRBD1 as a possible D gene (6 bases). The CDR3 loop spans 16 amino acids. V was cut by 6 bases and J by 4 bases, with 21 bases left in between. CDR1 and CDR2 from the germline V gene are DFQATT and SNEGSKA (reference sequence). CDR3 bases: TGCAGTGCCGCCAGTTGGCAGGGGATATCCACCGGGGAGCTGTTTTTT. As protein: CSAASWQGISTGELFF.

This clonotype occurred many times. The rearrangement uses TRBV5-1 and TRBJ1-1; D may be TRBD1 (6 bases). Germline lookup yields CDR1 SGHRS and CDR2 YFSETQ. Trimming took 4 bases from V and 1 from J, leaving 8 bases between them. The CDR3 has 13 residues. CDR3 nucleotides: TGCGCCAGCAGCACGGGACAGAACACTGAAGCTTTCTTT. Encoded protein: CASSTGQNTEAFF. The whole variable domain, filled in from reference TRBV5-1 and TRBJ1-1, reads KAGVTQTPRYLIKTRGQQVTLSCSPISGHRSVSWYQQTPGQGLQFLFEYFSETQRNKGNFPGRFSGRQFSNSRSEMNVSTLELGDSALYLCASSTGQNTEAFFGQGTRLTVV.